This is a list of T cell receptor beta chains from one sample in a study of T cell responses to AZD1222 COVID-19 vaccine. Sequencing was performed with immunoSEQ multiplex PCR; in TCRdb, only in-frame clones are kept and a portion is missing. The repertoire holds about 69,000 clones, approximately 87% seen once, with around a quarter in the top ten. This specimen consisted of peripheral blood, obtained 28 days after the second AZD1222 dose. Every receptor here comes from an adult who received the AZD1222 COVID-19 vaccine. CDR3s include the opening cysteine and the closing phenylalanine or tryptophan. D genes are given only for firm matches.

>-|TRBV30|TRBJ1-1
CAWSDGTEAFF
TGTGCCTGGTCGGACGGGACTGAAGCTTTCTTT
>TRBD1|TRBV11-3|TRBJ1-2
CASSLDRTGHGYTF
TGTGCCAGCAGCTTAGATAGGACAGGCCATGGCTACACCTTC
>-|TRBV6-5|TRBJ2-1
CASEDSAGNEQFF
TGTGCCAGCGAGGACTCCGCAGGGAATGAGCAGTTCTTC
>TRBD1|TRBV3-1/TRBV3-2|TRBJ1-3
CASSRGQERSGNTIYF
TGTGCCAGCAGCCGCGGACAGGAGCGCTCTGGAAACACCATATATTTT
>-|TRBV20-1|TRBJ2-3
CSASNWDTDTQYF
TGCAGTGCTAGTAACTGGGACACAGATACGCAGTATTTT
>-|TRBV5-1|TRBJ2-1
CASSSAGGRYNEQFF
TGCGCCAGCAGCTCCGCCGGGGGACGTTACAATGAGCAGTTCTTC
>-|TRBV11-1|TRBJ2-3
CASSQGRDTQYF
TGTGCCAGCTCGCAGGGGAGGGATACGCAGTATTTT
>TRBD1|TRBV6-5|TRBJ2-1
CASRKTGGSYNEQFF
TGTGCCAGCAGAAAGACAGGGGGCTCCTACAATGAGCAGTTCTTC
>-|TRBV5-1|TRBJ2-1
CASSFAQAHNEQFF
TGCGCCAGCAGCTTCGCCCAGGCCCACAATGAGCAGTTCTTC
>-|TRBV18|TRBJ1-5
CASSPPGANQRQPQHF
TGTGCCAGCTCACCACCGGGGGCAAACCAAAGACAGCCCCAGCATTTT
>-|TRBV7-3|TRBJ1-6
CASSLMGRTLSPLHF
TGTGCCAGCAGCTTAATGGGACGTACTCTTTCACCCCTCCACTTT
>-|TRBV3-1/TRBV3-2|TRBJ2-2
CASSQDRRRTGSTGELFF
TGTGCCAGCAGCCAAGATCGACGTCGTACAGGGAGCACCGGGGAGCTGTTTTTT
>-|TRBV19|TRBJ2-5
CASSMSETQYF
TGTGCCAGTAGTATGTCAGAGACCCAGTACTTC
>-|TRBV2|TRBJ1-5
CASSAPANQPQHF
TGTGCCAGCAGTGCGCCAGCTAATCAGCCCCAGCATTTT
>-|TRBV11-3|TRBJ2-1
CASSLLGNEQFF
TGTGCCAGCAGCTTATTGGGCAATGAGCAGTTCTTC
>-|TRBV18|TRBJ2-1
CASSLGPPNSYNEQFF
TGTGCCAGCTCGCTCGGGCCCCCTAACTCCTACAATGAGCAGTTCTTC
>-|TRBV4-1|TRBJ2-3
CASSQDPLGALGTDTQYF
TGCGCCAGCAGCCAAGATCCTTTAGGGGCGCTGGGCACAGATACGCAGTATTTT
>-|TRBV5-1|TRBJ1-6
CASSLDPSSYNSPLHF
TGCGCCAGCAGCTTGGACCCGAGCTCCTATAATTCACCCCTCCACTTT
>-|TRBV11-3|TRBJ1-1
CASSPLRGGPHTEAFF
TGTGCCAGCAGCCCCCTTCGGGGGGGGCCCCACACTGAAGCTTTCTTT
>-|TRBV2|TRBJ2-2
CASSETVPGTGELFF
TGTGCCAGCAGTGAAACTGTCCCGGGCACCGGGGAGCTGTTTTTT
>-|TRBV30|TRBJ2-3
CAWRASGATDTQYF
TGTGCCTGGAGGGCTTCCGGGGCCACAGATACGCAGTATTTT
>TRBD2|TRBV2|TRBJ2-2
CASSERPLGGSPGELFF
TGTGCCAGCAGTGAAAGACCTTTGGGAGGGAGCCCCGGGGAGCTGTTTTTT
>-|TRBV4-1|TRBJ1-4
CASSQSREGSSTNEKLFF
TGCGCCAGCAGCCAAAGCAGGGAAGGTTCCTCAACTAATGAAAAACTGTTTTTT
>-|TRBV5-1|TRBJ2-7
CASSFASGADEQYF
TGCGCCAGCAGCTTCGCGAGCGGAGCGGACGAGCAGTACTTC